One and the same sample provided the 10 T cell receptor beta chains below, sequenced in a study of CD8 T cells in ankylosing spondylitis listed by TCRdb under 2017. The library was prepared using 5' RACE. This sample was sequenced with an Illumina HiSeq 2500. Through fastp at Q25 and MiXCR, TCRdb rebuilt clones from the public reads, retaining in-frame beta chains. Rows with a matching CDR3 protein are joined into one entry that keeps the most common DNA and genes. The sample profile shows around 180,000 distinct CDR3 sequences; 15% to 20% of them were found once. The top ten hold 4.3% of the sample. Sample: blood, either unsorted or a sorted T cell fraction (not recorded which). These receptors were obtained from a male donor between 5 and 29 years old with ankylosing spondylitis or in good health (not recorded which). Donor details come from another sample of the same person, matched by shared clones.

Here the CDR3 reads CASSPPGLAQDTQYF. The CDR3 bases are TGTGCCAGCAGTCCGCCGGGACTAGCTCAAGATACGCAGTATTTT. The genes are TRBV12-3 or TRBV12-4 and TRBJ2-3, with 9 bases fitting TRBD2. Trimming removed 5 bases from V and 5 bases from J; junction bases left unmatched: 8. The CDR3 has 15 residues.

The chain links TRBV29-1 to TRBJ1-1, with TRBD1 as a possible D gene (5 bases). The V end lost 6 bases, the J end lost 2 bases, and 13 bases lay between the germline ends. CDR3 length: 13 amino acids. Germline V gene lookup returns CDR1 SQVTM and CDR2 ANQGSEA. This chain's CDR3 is CSVRGRLNTEAFF. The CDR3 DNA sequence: TGCAGCGTGCGGGGACGGCTTAACACTGAAGCTTTCTTT.

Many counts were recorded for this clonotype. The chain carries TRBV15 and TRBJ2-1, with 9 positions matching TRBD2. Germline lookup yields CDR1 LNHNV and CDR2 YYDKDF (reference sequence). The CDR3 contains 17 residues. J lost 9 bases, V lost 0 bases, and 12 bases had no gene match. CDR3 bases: TGTGCCACCAGCAGAGAAAGAACGGGACTAGCATTTGCTGAGCAGTTCTTC. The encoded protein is CATSRERTGLAFAEQFF.

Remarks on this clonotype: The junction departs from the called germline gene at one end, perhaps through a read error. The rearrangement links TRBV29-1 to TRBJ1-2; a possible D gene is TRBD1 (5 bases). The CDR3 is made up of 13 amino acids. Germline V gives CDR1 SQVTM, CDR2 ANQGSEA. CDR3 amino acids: CSVLGVQGYGYPF. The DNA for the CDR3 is TGCAGCGTTCTCGGGGTCCAGGGCTATGGCTACCCCTTC.

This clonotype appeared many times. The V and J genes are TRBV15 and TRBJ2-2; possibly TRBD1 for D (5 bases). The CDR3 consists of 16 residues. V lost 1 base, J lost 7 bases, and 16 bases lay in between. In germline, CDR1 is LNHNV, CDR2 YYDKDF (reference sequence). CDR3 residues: CATSRAFQGRSGELFF. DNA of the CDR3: TGTGCCACCAGCAGAGCCTTCCAGGGCCGAAGCGGGGAGCTGTTTTTT.

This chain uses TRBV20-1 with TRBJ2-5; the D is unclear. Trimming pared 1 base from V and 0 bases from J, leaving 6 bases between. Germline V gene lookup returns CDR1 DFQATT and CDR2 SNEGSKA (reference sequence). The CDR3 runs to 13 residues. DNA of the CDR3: TGCAGTGCTAGAGTGGGGAACCAAGAGACCCAGTACTTC. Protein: CSARVGNQETQYF.

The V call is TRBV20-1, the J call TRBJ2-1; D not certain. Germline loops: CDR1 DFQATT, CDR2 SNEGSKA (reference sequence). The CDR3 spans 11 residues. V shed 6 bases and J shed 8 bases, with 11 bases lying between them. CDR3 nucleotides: TGCAGTGCATATAGAGAGTATGAGCAGTTCTTC. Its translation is CSAYREYEQFF.

CDR3 nucleotides: TGCAGTGCTAGTCCTTACCAGAGCTCCTACAATGAGCAGTTCTTC. This encodes CSASPYQSSYNEQFF. The chain recombines TRBV20-1 with TRBJ2-1, with D hard to call. Per germline, CDR1 DFQATT and CDR2 SNEGSKA (reference sequence). This CDR3 is built from 15 residues. Trimming pared 3 bases from V and 0 bases from J, leaving 12 bases between.

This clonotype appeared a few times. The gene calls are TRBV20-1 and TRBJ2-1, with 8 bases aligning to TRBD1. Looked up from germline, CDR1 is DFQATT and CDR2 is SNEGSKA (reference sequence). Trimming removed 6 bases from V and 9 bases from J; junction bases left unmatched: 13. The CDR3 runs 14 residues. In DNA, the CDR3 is TGCAGTGCCAGGGGATACAGGGGGTTGGGTGAGCAGTTCTTC. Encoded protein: CSARGYRGLGEQFF.

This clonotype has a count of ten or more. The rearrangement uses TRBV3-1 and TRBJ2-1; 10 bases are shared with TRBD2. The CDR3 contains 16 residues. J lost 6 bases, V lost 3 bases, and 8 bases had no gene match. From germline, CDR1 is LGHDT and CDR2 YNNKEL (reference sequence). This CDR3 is CASSQLAGGLLNEQFF. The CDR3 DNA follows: TGTGCCAGCAGCCAGTTAGCGGGAGGCTTACTCAATGAGCAGTTCTTC.